What follows are 31 T cell receptor beta chains derived from one specimen sequenced in a study of T cells in Graves' hyperthyroidism and ophthalmopathy. TCR beta CDR3 regions were amplified from RNA transcripts. With the HTBI primer set, the TCR CDR3 went through a first round of RT-PCR. TCRdb reanalysed the multiplex PCR reads using MiXCR and keeps one entry per CDR3 protein. The profile shows 250,000 to 400,000 distinct CDR3 sequences, approximately 15% of them singletons. Material: blood. These receptor sequences come from a woman in her forties with Graves' ophthalmopathy.

The chain links TRBV6-1 to TRBJ1-3; D not certain. Germline CDR1 MNHNS, CDR2 SASEGT. CDR3 length: 17 amino acids. Trimming removed 1 base at V and 0 bases at J, with 13 bases between. The CDR3 DNA follows: TGTGCCAGCAGTGAAGATTTAAGACTCACCTCTGGAAACACCATATATTTT. Translated, it gives CASSEDLRLTSGNTIYF.

This clonotype has at least ten counts. The J gene is TRBJ2-5, the V gene TRBV19; TRBD2 might be the D (5 bases). Germline CDR1 LNHDA, CDR2 SQIVND (reference sequence). The CDR3 covers 14 residues. V was cut by 6 bases and J by 4 bases, with 15 bases left in between. CDR3 region: CASSLGRRGETQYF. The CDR3 bases are TGTGCCAGTAGCCTAGGGCGACGGGGAGAGACCCAGTACTTC.

This clonotype was found a few times. The rearrangement links TRBV20-1 to TRBJ2-2; D gene uncertain. Germline loops: CDR1 DFQATT, CDR2 SNEGSKA (reference sequence). V gave up 5 bases and J gave up 5 bases, with 9 bases separating them. This CDR3 spans 12 amino acids. CDR3 protein: CSAGRLTGELFF. CDR3 bases: TGCAGTGCTGGACGTTTGACCGGGGAGCTGTTTTTT.

V and J are TRBV12-3 or TRBV12-4 and TRBJ1-5, with D perhaps TRBD1 (5 bases). V was pared by 3 bases and J by 5 bases, with 14 bases between. The CDR3 sequence is 15 residues long. The CDR3 is CASSFLGEGHQPQHF. CDR3 DNA: TGTGCCAGCAGTTTTTTAGGGGAAGGCCATCAGCCCCAGCATTTT.

This chain joins TRBV9 and TRBJ2-1; the match to TRBD2 covers 8 bases. The CDR3 sequence is 17 residues long. The V gene's germline CDR1 is SGDLS and CDR2 YYNGEE. The V segment lost 4 bases and the J segment 0 bases; nucleotides outside the gene matches: 9. For the CDR3, the DNA is TGTGCCAGCAGCACGGGGGTCAGCGGGGGCTCCTACAATGAGCAGTTCTTC. Protein: CASSTGVSGGSYNEQFF.

This clonotype occurred many times. This chain's CDR3 is CASKGQGLGEQFF. CDR3 nucleotide sequence: TGTGCCAGCAAAGGACAGGGCCTTGGTGAGCAGTTCTTC. This chain uses TRBV6-1 with TRBJ2-1; 8 bases fit TRBD1. V lost 7 bases to trimming and J lost 9 bases; unmatched junction nucleotides: 8. Germline V gives CDR1 MNHNS, CDR2 SASEGT. The CDR3 covers 13 residues.

This clonotype occurred a few times. The rearrangement uses TRBV20-1 and TRBJ2-3; TRBD2 matches at 8 bases. In germline, CDR1 is DFQATT, CDR2 SNEGSKA (reference sequence). The ends lost 3 bases at V and 4 bases at J; junction bases unmatched: 3. The CDR3 has 13 residues. CDR3: CSASGGGADTQYF. In DNA form, the CDR3 reads TGCAGTGCTAGCGGGGGGGGTGCAGATACGCAGTATTTT.

This clonotype has a count of ten or more. The V gene is TRBV12-3 or TRBV12-4, the J gene TRBJ2-1; perhaps TRBD1 as D (6 bases). Deletions cut 3 bases from V and 4 bases from J, with 13 bases between. This CDR3 has 15 residues. The CDR3 here is CASSFPRTAYNEQFF. The CDR3 bases are TGTGCCAGCAGTTTCCCTCGGACAGCTTACAATGAGCAGTTCTTC.

This clonotype was detected many times. The rearrangement links TRBV12-3 or TRBV12-4 to TRBJ2-6; 7 nucleotides agree with TRBD2. The length of the CDR3 is 16 residues. Unmatched junction bases numbered 9, after V lost 6 bases and J lost 4 bases. Here the CDR3 DNA reads TGTGCCAGCAGCCCGACCAGACTAGCAGGGGCCAACGTCCTGACTTTC. This gives the protein CASSPTRLAGANVLTF.

This clonotype has more than one count but fewer than ten. The chain carries TRBV9 and TRBJ1-2; no firm D call. The CDR3 runs to 13 residues. V lost 4 bases and J 2 bases, leaving 9 bases between the germline ends. The germline V gene encodes CDR1 SGDLS and CDR2 YYNGEE. The CDR3 sequence is CASSSTPNYGYTF. The CDR3 region has the DNA TGTGCCAGCAGCAGTACACCAAACTATGGCTACACCTTC.

This clonotype was recorded at least ten times. V is TRBV12-3 or TRBV12-4 and J is TRBJ1-1, with D tentatively TRBD1 (6 bases). Trimming left V 3 bases short and J 4 bases short, with 15 bases between. The CDR3 has 15 amino acids. CDR3 DNA: TGTGCCAGCAGTTTTCAGGGGTCGTTAGGCACTGAAGCTTTCTTT. Protein sequence: CASSFQGSLGTEAFF.

The V gene is TRBV7-6, the J gene TRBJ2-1; 9 bases align to TRBD2. The CDR3 sequence is 18 residues long. With V trimmed by 5 bases and J by 3 bases, 14 bases remained unmatched. Germline CDR1 reads SGHVS; CDR2 reads FNYEAQ. This CDR3 reads CASSHPGSGGPHYNEQFF. The CDR3 nucleotides are TGTGCCAGCAGCCATCCCGGAAGCGGGGGGCCCCACTACAATGAGCAGTTCTTC.

This clonotype was found many times. V is TRBV11-3 and J is TRBJ2-1; possibly TRBD2 for D (6 bases). CDR1 is SGHNT, CDR2 YENEEA, per germline. Trimming left V 1 base short and J 9 bases short, with 19 bases between. CDR3 length equals 16 residues. CDR3: CASSLAGGGNGGEQFF. As DNA, the CDR3 is TGTGCCAGCAGCTTAGCGGGTGGGGGGAATGGGGGTGAGCAGTTCTTC.

The chain recombines TRBV4-1 with TRBJ2-7; D might be TRBD1 (5 bases). The CDR3 has 16 amino acids. V was trimmed by 0 bases and J by 3 bases, leaving 15 bases between them. From germline, CDR1 is MGHRA and CDR2 YSYEKL. CDR3 region: CASSQDQGLVLYEQYF. CDR3 nucleotide sequence: TGCGCCAGCAGCCAAGATCAGGGCTTGGTTCTCTACGAGCAGTACTTC.

This clonotype occurred many times. The chain recombines TRBV10-3 with TRBJ1-1, with TRBD1 as a possible D gene (5 bases). Germline loops: CDR1 ENHRY, CDR2 SYGVKD. The CDR3 consists of 14 residues. V was pared by 4 bases and J by 4 bases, with 13 bases between. CDR3 loop: CAISVQSGVTEAFF. The CDR3 nucleotides are TGTGCCATCAGTGTACAATCGGGGGTCACTGAAGCTTTCTTT.

This clonotype was counted many times. The chain links TRBV7-2 to TRBJ2-7; TRBD2 agrees at 7 bases. Germline lookup yields CDR1 SGHTA and CDR2 FQGNSA. The V segment lost 5 bases and the J segment 6 bases; nucleotides outside the gene matches: 10. The CDR3 contains 14 residues. CDR3 protein: CASSPRSGGSEQYF. The CDR3 DNA is TGTGCCAGCAGCCCACGCTCGGGGGGAAGCGAGCAGTACTTC.

This clonotype was picked up one time. A much larger clone sits a single nucleotide away, making a read error possible. The chain joins TRBV7-9 to TRBJ2-1, with 7 bases that match TRBD2. CDR1 SEHNR and CDR2 FQNEAQ come from the germline V gene (reference sequence). The CDR3 runs 15 residues. The CDR3 DNA follows: TGTGCCAGCAGCGCCGGACTAGTGTCCTACAATGAGCATTTCTTC. It specifies CASSAGLVSYNEHFF.

This clonotype was detected only a few times. The rearrangement links TRBV12-3 or TRBV12-4 to TRBJ1-2; tentative D call: TRBD1 (5 bases). Trimming removed 7 bases at V and 4 bases at J, with 16 bases between. This CDR3 has 14 residues. The CDR3 region is CASKPRGTVYGYTF. In DNA form, the CDR3 reads TGTGCCAGCAAACCCCGCGGGACGGTCTATGGCTACACCTTC.

This clonotype was counted ten times or more. The rearrangement joins TRBV12-3 or TRBV12-4 to TRBJ1-3, with D unresolved. V was trimmed by 7 bases and J by 1 base, leaving 20 bases between them. This CDR3 is 17 amino acids long. This CDR3 is CASTFALRELSGNTIYF. For the CDR3, the DNA is TGTGCCAGCACATTTGCTTTAAGGGAGCTGTCTGGAAACACCATATATTTT.

This clonotype came up many times. V is TRBV5-1 and J is TRBJ1-2, with a possible D match to TRBD1 (6 bases). The length of the CDR3 is 15 residues. Trimming took 3 bases from V and 4 from J, leaving 16 bases between them. The V gene's germline CDR1 is SGHRS and CDR2 YFSETQ. CDR3 nucleotides: TGCGCCAGCAGCTCCTCGACAGGCGCCTTCTATGGCTACACCTTC. Amino acids: CASSSSTGAFYGYTF. Looking up the rest from reference TRBV5-1 and TRBJ1-2 gives the full variable domain: KAGVTQTPRYLIKTRGQQVTLSCSPISGHRSVSWYQQTPGQGLQFLFEYFSETQRNKGNFPGRFSGRQFSNSRSEMNVSTLELGDSALYLCASSSSTGAFYGYTFGSGTRLTVV.

This clonotype was seen ten or more times. This sequence joins TRBV6-1 and TRBJ2-3, with 8 bases matching TRBD2. The CDR3 loop spans 14 amino acids. V gave up 8 bases and J gave up 6 bases; unmatched junction bases: 10. In germline, CDR1 is MNHNS, CDR2 SASEGT. This chain's CDR3 is CASVTRAGADTQYF. Written as DNA, the CDR3 is TGTGCCAGCGTCACGCGAGCGGGAGCGGATACGCAGTATTTT.

At least ten counts were recorded for this clonotype. V usage is TRBV12-5 and J usage is TRBJ2-7, with 9 bases fitting TRBD1. V lost 5 bases to trimming and J lost 4 bases; unmatched junction nucleotides: 9. The CDR3 spans 15 residues. CDR1 and CDR2 (germline): LGHNT, FRNRAP. The CDR3: CASGARTGVRYEQYF. The CDR3 DNA sequence: TGTGCTAGTGGTGCCCGGACAGGGGTAAGGTACGAGCAGTACTTC.

The chain recombines TRBV9 with TRBJ2-7, with TRBD1 matching 8 bases. The CDR3 length is 14 residues. The germline CDR1 and CDR2 sequences are SGDLS and YYNGEE. The trim removed 6 bases at V and 2 bases at J, leaving 7 bases unmatched. The CDR3 DNA reads TGTGCCAGCACCCAGGGGGCTATCCCCTACGAGCAGTACTTC. This translates into CASTQGAIPYEQYF.

Ten or more counts support this clonotype. V usage is TRBV20-1 and J usage is TRBJ2-7; TRBD2 aligns across 12 bases. The CDR3 loop spans 15 amino acids. V lost 3 bases and J lost 3; bases outside the gene matches: 6. The germline gives CDR1 DFQATT, CDR2 SNEGSKA (reference sequence). The CDR3 sequence is CSARRLAGDLYEQYF. The CDR3 coding sequence is TGCAGTGCTAGGAGACTAGCGGGAGACCTCTACGAGCAGTACTTC.

There are many counts of this clonotype. The chain uses TRBV20-1 and TRBJ1-3; TRBD1 aligns across 7 bases. The J segment lost 4 bases and the V segment lost 6 bases, leaving 9 bases of the junction unmatched. The length of the CDR3 is 14 residues. Germline CDR1 reads DFQATT; CDR2 reads SNEGSKA (reference sequence). This chain's CDR3 is CSARETGPGNTIYF. The CDR3 DNA reads as TGCAGTGCAAGGGAGACAGGGCCGGGAAACACCATATATTTT.

There are many counts of this clonotype. The chain recombines TRBV19 with TRBJ1-2; D might be TRBD1 (6 bases). CDR1 and CDR2 from the germline V gene are LNHDA and SQIVND (reference sequence). This CDR3 has 16 residues. The germline V and J ends were trimmed by 4 bases and 3 bases, with 18 bases remaining between them. The CDR3 region is CASSTNRLDRYYGYTF. CDR3 DNA sequence: TGTGCCAGTAGTACAAACCGACTGGACAGATACTATGGCTACACCTTC.

The chain couples TRBV19 to TRBJ2-2; D unresolved. Trimming stripped 3 bases from V and 6 bases from J, with 11 bases between. The CDR3 has 14 residues. Germline V gene data show CDR1 as LNHDA and CDR2 as SQIVND (reference sequence). The DNA for the CDR3 is TGTGCCAGTAGTATTGGTCCGGCCGCCGGGGAGCTGTTTTTT. The encoded protein is CASSIGPAAGELFF.

This clonotype was seen many times. The rearrangement uses TRBV24-1 and TRBJ2-2; 9 bases match TRBD2. Per germline, CDR1 KGHDR and CDR2 SFDVKD. The CDR3 runs 17 residues. V gave up 3 bases and J gave up 4 bases; unmatched junction bases: 8. The CDR3 DNA follows: TGTGCCACCAGTGATCATAGCGGGAGCACTGGCACCGGGGAGCTGTTTTTT. Encoded protein: CATSDHSGSTGTGELFF.

This clonotype was counted at least ten times. The chain has TRBV20-1 and TRBJ2-7; TRBD2 matches at 11 bases. This CDR3 has 16 amino acids. Germline V CDR1 and CDR2: DFQATT, SNEGSKA (reference sequence). The V segment lost 0 bases and the J segment 4 bases; nucleotides outside the gene matches: 8. In nucleotides, the CDR3 is TGCAGTGCTAGAGATCTGTTAGCTAGCGGGAGGTACGAGCAGTACTTC. This codes for CSARDLLASGRYEQYF.

This clonotype was picked up many times. The chain combines TRBV20-1 with TRBJ1-5; 7 nucleotides agree with TRBD1. The CDR3 is 12 amino acids. The germline V gene encodes CDR1 DFQATT and CDR2 SNEGSKA (reference sequence). V was pared by 5 bases and J by 3 bases, with 1 base of the junction left unmatched. DNA of the CDR3: TGCAGTGCTGACAGGGACAATCAGCCCCAGCATTTT. Its protein product is CSADRDNQPQHF.

Many counts were recorded for this clonotype. The chain links TRBV29-1 to TRBJ2-5; no clear D gene. CDR1 and CDR2 (germline): SQVTM, ANQGSEA. CDR3 length: 12 residues. The V end lost 3 bases, the J end lost 4 bases, and 9 bases lay between the germline ends. CDR3 protein: CSVDIGLETQYF. The CDR3 DNA reads as TGCAGCGTTGATATAGGGTTAGAGACCCAGTACTTC.